Reported below is one TCR beta chain. This clonotype was picked up many times. What this receptor recognizes is not known. Base qualities were left out, and no much larger clone turns up one base away. The data derive from a study of blood T cells in healthy people across ages (dated by TCRdb to between 2014 and 2016). As for the study more broadly: In model experiments, template switching captured roughly one uniquely barcoded TCR beta cDNA molecule for every two T cells. Age-related changes in TCR beta repertoire diversity were measured in the study by deep sequencing normalized with unique cDNA molecular identifiers. The donors were split into four age groups: young (average around 17 years), middle-aged (about 40), aged (more than 55) and long-lived (under 90). To avoid experimental bias, donors of different ages were distributed randomly across sequencing lanes. Two additional independent replicas of 1 million unique cDNA reads from the same blood draw were analyzed for two donors (one aged 18 to 30 and one aged 80 or older). Results and caveats for the whole study, not just this receptor: Since profiling was done on bulk unsorted PBMCs, naive and antigen-experienced compartments could not be conclusively compared. Observed TCR beta diversity correlated strongly with the percentage of naive T cells measured by flow cytometry. The CMV infection status of donors was not known, potentially confounding age-related changes in expanded clonotypes. Observed TCR beta diversity per million T cells fell roughly linearly with age, and a significant reduction was already apparent by age approximately 41. Estimates of total diversity from one million sequenced T cells were regarded as lower bounds and underestimates. Compared with the aged group, more naive CD4+ T cells, fewer expanded clones and increased TCR diversity were shown by the long-lived group, suggesting age selection.

Systemically healthy Caucasian individuals from Russia, around 39 in total and aged about 6 to 100 years, were included as donors. Approximately 10 milliliters of peripheral blood were collected from each donor into EDTA-treated Vacutainer tubes. Ficoll-Paque density-gradient centrifugation was used to isolate PBMCs, with at least 7 million obtained per sample. Total RNA was extracted from PBMCs with Trizol reagent, with at least 6 micrograms obtained per sample. For every donor, flow cytometry on a PBMC aliquot measured the percentage of naive CD45RAhigh/CD27high T cells. The CDR3 spans 16 residues, from the cysteine through the phenylalanine. Only the CDR3 region is kept as DNA, spanning 48 bases read in frame from base 1. Taken from the germline V gene, the CDR1 and CDR2 loops are SGHTA and FQGNSA. V has 4 bases trimmed and J has 5 bases trimmed; junction bases matching no gene number 11. Library generation was performed with 5' RACE. TCRdb lists the instrument as Illumina HiSeq 2500. The second PCR ran for about 6 to 12 cycles and used a J-beta primer mix along with a sample-barcoded 5' primer. A unique molecular identifier was introduced onto each TCR beta cDNA molecule by a template-switch 5' adaptor carrying 12 random nucleotides. Each sample yielded at least 3 million CDR3-containing paired-end reads. All of the RNA was converted into first-strand cDNA using the Mint cDNA synthesis kit, with a TRBC-specific oligonucleotide serving as the primer. All cDNA was treated with uracil-DNA glycosylase and then went through a first 18-cycle PCR with the universal primers M1SS and BC2_uni_R. The authors' pipeline ran thus. Each sample was normalized by randomly selecting 1 million high-quality reads, each carrying a distinct molecular identifier. Instead of being binned into consensus sequences, reads with shared molecular identifiers were discarded. CDR3 identification, clonotype clustering and error correction used MiTCR with a Q25 quality threshold and the strictest error-elimination algorithm. A nonparametric unseen species model with Euler transformation was used to estimate a lower bound on total TCR beta diversity. Starting from the raw public reads, TCRdb applied fastp trimming at Q25, assembled clones with MiXCR and retained in-frame beta chains. Entries are consolidated by CDR3 protein sequence, retaining the most common genes and DNA. The V and J calls were not made by the authors but by TCRdb's processing. The sample table contains 650,000 to 800,000 distinct CDR3 sequences; only one count was recorded for around 42% of them. Roughly a fifth of the sample is in the top ten clones.

The sample comprised blood. The chain joins TRBV7-2 to TRBJ2-5; 9 central nucleotides agree with TRBD1. The clonotype was recovered from a man aged 60-69 years in good health. The CDR3 has the sequence CASSYWRGQGGETQYF. The nucleotide sequence reads as follows: TGTGCCAGCAGCTACTGGAGGGGACAGGGAGGCGAGACCCAGTACTTC.